The sequence of this T cell receptor (beta chain) was determined in a study of blood T cell repertoires in COVID-19. Study-level information: T cells, B-cell-depleted T cells, or PBMCs provided the cDNA or gDNA that served as material.

Seattle's enrolled individuals joined amid active infection and were then monitored longitudinally. Per the authors' pipeline: Nucleated cell counts were estimated from reference gene primer amplification. Generated by immunoSEQ multiplex PCR, the TCRdb table keeps only in-frame clones and is missing some. From that table come the V and J calls and clone size; the DNA was used to work out D and trimming. The sample lists some 200,000 clones, 94% occurring once. In germline, CDR1 is SGHNT, CDR2 YYREEE (reference sequence). The CDR3 has 16 residues. Trimming cost V 1 base and J 5 bases; bases outside gene matches: 3.

Sequencing was performed on peripheral blood. The chain uses TRBV5-4 and TRBJ2-5; 15 bases are a match to TRBD2. This sequence originates from a young man with COVID-19, enrolled during active disease. CDR3 nucleotides: TGTGCCAGCAGCTTGTTGGGACTAGCGGGGGGCGAGACCCAGTACTTC. Translating gives CASSLLGLAGGETQYF.